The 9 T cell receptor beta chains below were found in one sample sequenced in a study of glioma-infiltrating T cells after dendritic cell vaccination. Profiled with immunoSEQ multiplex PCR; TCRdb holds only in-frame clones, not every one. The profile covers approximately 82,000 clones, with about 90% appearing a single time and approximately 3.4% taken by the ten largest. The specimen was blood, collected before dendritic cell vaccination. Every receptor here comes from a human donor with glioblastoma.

This CDR3 is CASSLEGDNSYEQYF. The CDR3 DNA reads as TGTGCCAGCAGCTTAGAAGGGGACAACTCCTACGAGCAGTACTTC. The rearrangement uses TRBV11-3 and TRBJ2-7, with a weak D call TRBD1 (6 bases). The germline V gene has CDR1 SGHNT and CDR2 YENEEA. V lost 0 bases and J 0 bases, leaving 9 bases between the germline ends. The CDR3 has 15 residues.

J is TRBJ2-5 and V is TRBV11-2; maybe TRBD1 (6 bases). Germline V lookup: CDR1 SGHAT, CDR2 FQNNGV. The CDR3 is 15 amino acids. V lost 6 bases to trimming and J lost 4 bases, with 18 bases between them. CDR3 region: CASRKTGTWGETQYF. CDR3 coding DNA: TGTGCCAGCAGAAAGACCGGGACATGGGGAGAGACCCAGTACTTC. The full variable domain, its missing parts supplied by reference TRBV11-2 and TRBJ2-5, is EAGVAQSPRYKIIEKRQSVAFWCNPISGHATLYWYQQILGQGPKLLIQFQNNGVVDDSQLPKDRFSAERLKGVDSTLKIQPAKLEDSAVYLCASRKTGTWGETQYFGPGTRLLVL.

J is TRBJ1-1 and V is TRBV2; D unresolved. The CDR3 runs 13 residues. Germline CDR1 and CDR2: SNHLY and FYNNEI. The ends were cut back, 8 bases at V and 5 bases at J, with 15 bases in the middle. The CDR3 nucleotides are TGTGCCAGCCTCGGTGAGGGCGCGACTGAAGCTTTCTTT. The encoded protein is CASLGEGATEAFF. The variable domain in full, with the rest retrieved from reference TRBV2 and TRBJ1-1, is EPEVTQTPSHQVTQMGQEVILRCVPISNHLYFYWYRQILGQKVEFLVSFYNNEISEKSEIFDDQFSVERPDGSNFTLKIRSTKLEDSAMYFCASLGEGATEAFFGQGTRLTVV.

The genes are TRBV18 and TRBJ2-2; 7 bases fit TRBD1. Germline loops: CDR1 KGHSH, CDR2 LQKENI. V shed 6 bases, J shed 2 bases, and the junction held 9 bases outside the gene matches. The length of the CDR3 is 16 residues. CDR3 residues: CASSVNRQGNTGELFF. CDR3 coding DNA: TGTGCCAGCTCCGTAAATCGACAGGGTAACACCGGGGAGCTGTTTTTT.

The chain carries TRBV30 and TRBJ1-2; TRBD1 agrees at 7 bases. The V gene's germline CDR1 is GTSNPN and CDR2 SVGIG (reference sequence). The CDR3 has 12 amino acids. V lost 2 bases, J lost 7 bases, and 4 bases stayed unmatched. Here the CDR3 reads CAWSSGTAGYTF. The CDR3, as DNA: TGTGCCTGGAGTTCCGGGACAGCTGGCTACACCTTC. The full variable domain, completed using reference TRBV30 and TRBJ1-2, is SQTIHQWPATLVQPVGSPLSLECTVEGTSNPNLYWYRQAAGRGLQLLFYSVGIGQISSEVPQNLSASRPQDRQFILSSKKLLLSDSGFYLCAWSSGTAGYTFGSGTRLTVV.

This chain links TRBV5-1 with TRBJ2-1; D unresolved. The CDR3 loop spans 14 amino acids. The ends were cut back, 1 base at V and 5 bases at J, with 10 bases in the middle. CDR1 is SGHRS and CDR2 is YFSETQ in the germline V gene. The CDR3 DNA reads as TGCGCCAGCAGCTTGCCTCAGGTGAACAATGAGCAGTTCTTC. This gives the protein CASSLPQVNNEQFF.

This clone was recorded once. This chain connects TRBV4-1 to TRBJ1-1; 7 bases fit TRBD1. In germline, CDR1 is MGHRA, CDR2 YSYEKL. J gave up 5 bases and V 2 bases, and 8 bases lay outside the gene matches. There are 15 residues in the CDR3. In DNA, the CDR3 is TGCGCCAGCAGCCAACCACAGGGGAAAAGGACTGAAGCTTTCTTT. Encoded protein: CASSQPQGKRTEAFF.

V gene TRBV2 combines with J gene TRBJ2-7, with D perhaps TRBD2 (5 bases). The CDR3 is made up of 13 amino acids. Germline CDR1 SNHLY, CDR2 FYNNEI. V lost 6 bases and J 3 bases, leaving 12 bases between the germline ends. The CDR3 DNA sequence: TGTGCCAGCAGGGTCCTCGGGGACTACGAGCAGTACTTC. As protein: CASRVLGDYEQYF.

CDR3 bases: TGTGCCAGCAGCTTAGAAGCGGGCCTAAATCCCGAGCAGTACTTC. Translation gives CASSLEAGLNPEQYF. The chain has TRBV7-2 and TRBJ2-7, with a possible D match to TRBD2 (6 bases). V lost 1 base, J lost 6 bases, and 16 bases lay in between. The CDR3 contains 15 residues. Germline assignment: CDR1 SGHTA and CDR2 FQGNSA.